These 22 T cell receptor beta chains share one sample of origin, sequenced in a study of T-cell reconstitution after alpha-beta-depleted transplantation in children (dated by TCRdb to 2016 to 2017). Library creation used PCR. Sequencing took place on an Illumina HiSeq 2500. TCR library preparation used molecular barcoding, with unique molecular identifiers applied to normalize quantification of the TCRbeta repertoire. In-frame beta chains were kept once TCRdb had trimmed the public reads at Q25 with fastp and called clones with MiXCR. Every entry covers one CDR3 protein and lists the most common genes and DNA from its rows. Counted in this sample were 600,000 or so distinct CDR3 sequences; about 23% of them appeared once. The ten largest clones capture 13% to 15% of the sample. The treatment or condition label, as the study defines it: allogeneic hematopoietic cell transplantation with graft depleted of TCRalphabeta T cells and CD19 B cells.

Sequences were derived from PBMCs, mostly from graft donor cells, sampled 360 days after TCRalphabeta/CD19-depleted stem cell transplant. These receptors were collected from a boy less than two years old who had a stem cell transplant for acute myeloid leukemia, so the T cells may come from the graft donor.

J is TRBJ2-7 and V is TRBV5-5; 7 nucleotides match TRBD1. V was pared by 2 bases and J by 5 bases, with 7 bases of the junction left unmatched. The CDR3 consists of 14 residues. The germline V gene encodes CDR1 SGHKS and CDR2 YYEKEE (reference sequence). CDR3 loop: CASSFSQGVNEQYV. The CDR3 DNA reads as TGTGCCAGCAGCTTTTCGCAGGGGGTCAACGAGCAGTACGTC.

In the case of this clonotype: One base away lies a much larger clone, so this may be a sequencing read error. The CDR3 here is CASSGWTGELFF. In DNA, the CDR3 is TGTGCCAGCAGCGGTTGGACCGGGGAGCTGTTTTTT. The V and J genes are TRBV9 and TRBJ2-2; D is ambiguous. Trimming pared 3 bases from V and 5 bases from J, leaving 5 bases between. Germline CDR1 is SGDLS and CDR2 is YYNGEE. This CDR3 spans 12 amino acids.

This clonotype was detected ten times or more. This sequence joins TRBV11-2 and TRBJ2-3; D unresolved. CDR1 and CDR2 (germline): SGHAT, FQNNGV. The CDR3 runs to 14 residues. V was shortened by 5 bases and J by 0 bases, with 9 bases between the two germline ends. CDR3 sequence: CASSPLWSTDTQYF. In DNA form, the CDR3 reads TGTGCCAGCAGCCCACTTTGGAGCACAGATACGCAGTATTTT.

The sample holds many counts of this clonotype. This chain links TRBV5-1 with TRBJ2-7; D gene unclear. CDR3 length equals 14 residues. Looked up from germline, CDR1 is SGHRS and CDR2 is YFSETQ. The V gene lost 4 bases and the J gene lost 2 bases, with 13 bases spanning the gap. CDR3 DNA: TGCGCCAGCAGCCGACCCGACGGAACCTACGAGCAGTACTTC. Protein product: CASSRPDGTYEQYF.

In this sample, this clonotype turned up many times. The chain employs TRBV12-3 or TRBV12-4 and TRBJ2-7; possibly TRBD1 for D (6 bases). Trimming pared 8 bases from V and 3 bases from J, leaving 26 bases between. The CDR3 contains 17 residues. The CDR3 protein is CASGRGHLETGGYEQYF. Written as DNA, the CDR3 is TGTGCCAGCGGTAGGGGACACCTCGAAACGGGCGGCTACGAGCAGTACTTC.

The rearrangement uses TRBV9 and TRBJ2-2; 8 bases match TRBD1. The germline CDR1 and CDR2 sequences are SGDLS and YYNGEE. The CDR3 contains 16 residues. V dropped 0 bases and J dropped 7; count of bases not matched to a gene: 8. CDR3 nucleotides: TGTGCCAGCAGCGTAGTTACAGGGGGAGATGGCGGGGAGCTGTTTTTT. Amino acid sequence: CASSVVTGGDGGELFF.

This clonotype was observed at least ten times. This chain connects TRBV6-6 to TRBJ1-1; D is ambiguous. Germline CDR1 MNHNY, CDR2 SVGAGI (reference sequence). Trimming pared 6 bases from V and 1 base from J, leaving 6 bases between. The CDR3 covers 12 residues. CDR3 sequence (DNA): TGTGCCAGCAGGGAACCGAACACTGAAGCTTTCTTT. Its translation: CASREPNTEAFF.

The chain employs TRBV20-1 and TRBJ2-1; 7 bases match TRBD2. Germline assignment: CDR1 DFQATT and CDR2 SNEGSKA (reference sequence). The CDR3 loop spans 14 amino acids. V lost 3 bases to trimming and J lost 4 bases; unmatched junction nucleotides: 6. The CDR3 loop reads CSASFGGSYNEQFF. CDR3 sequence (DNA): TGCAGTGCTAGTTTCGGGGGGTCTTACAATGAGCAGTTCTTC.

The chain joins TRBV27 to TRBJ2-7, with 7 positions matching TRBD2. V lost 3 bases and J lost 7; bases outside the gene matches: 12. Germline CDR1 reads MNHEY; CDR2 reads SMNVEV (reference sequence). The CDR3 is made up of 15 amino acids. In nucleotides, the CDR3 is TGTGCCAGCAGTTTGACTAGCCCCACGGTGGGGGAGCAGTACTTC. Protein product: CASSLTSPTVGEQYF.

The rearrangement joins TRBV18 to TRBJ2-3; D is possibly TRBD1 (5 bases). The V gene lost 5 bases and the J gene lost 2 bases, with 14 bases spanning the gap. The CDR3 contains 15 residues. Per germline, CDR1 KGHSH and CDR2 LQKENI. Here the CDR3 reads CASSLDTLFTDTQYF. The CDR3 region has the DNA TGTGCCAGCTCATTGGACACGTTATTCACAGATACGCAGTATTTT.

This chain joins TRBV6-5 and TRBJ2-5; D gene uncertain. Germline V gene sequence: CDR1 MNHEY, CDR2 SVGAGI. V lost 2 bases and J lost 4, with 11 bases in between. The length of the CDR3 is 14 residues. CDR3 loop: CASSYGPRRETQYF. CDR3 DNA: TGTGCCAGCAGTTACGGCCCCCGGCGAGAGACCCAGTACTTC.

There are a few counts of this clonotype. In nucleotides, the CDR3 is TGTGCCAGCAGTTACGCCGGGACAGGGCCGTACTTC. This translates into CASSYAGTGPYF. The chain has TRBV6-2 or TRBV6-3 and TRBJ2-7, with 9 bases matching TRBD1. Per germline, CDR1 MNHEY and CDR2 SVGEGT. Trimming removed 2 bases from V and 12 bases from J; junction bases left unmatched: 5. The CDR3 is 12 amino acids.

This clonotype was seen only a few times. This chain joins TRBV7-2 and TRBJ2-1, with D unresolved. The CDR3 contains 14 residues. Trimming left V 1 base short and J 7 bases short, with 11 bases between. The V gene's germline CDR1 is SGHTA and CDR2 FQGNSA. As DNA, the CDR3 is TGTGCCAGCAGCTTAGAGGGTATGGTGAATGAGCAGTTCTTC. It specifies CASSLEGMVNEQFF. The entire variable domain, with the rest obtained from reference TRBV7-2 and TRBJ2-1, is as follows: GAGVSQSPSNKVTEKGKDVELRCDPISGHTALYWYRQSLGQGLEFLIYFQGNSAPDKSGLPSDRFSAERTGGSVSTLTIQRTQQEDSAVYLCASSLEGMVNEQFFGPGTRLTVL.

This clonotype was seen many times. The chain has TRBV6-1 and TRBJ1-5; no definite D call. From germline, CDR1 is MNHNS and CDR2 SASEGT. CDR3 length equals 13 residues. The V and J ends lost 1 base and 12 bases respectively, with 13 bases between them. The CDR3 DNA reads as TGTGCCAGCAGTGAAGAGCAGGTCCTCCTCCAGCATTTT. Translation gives CASSEEQVLLQHF.

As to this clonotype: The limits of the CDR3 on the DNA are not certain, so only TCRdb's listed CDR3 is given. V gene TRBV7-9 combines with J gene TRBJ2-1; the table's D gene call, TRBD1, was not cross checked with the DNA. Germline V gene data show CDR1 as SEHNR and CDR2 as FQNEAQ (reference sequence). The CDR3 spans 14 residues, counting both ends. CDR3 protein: CASSRFGTGSGGFF.

The CDR3 DNA reads TGCAGTGCTAGAGTTGGGCAATACCCCGCTATCGGGGGCACTGAAGCTTTCTTT. Encoded protein: CSARVGQYPAIGGTEAFF. The genes are TRBV20-1 and TRBJ1-1; D perhaps matches TRBD1 (5 bases). Germline V lookup: CDR1 DFQATT, CDR2 SNEGSKA (reference sequence). The V gene lost 1 base and the J gene lost 4 bases, with 25 bases spanning the gap. The CDR3 has 18 amino acids.

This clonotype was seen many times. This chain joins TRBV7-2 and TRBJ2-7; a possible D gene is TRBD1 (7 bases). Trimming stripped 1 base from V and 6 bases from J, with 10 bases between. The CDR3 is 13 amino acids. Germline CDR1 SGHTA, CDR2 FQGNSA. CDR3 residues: CASSLGRGAEQYV. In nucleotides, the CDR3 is TGTGCCAGCAGCTTAGGCAGGGGGGCCGAGCAGTACGTC.

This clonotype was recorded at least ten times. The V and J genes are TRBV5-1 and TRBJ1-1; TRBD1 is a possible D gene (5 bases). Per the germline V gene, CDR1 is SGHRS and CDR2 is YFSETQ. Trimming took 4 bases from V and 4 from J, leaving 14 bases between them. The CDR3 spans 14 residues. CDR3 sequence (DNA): TGCGCCAGCAGCGACCATCCAGGGTCCACTGAAGCTTTCTTT. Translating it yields CASSDHPGSTEAFF.

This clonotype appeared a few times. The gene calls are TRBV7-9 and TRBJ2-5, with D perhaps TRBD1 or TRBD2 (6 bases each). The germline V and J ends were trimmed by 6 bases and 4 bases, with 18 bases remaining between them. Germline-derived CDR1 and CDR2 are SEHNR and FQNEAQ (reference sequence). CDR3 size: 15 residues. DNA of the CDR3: TGTGCCAGCAGAGAAGACAGGAGGGGTACAGAGACCCAGTACTTC. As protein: CASREDRRGTETQYF.

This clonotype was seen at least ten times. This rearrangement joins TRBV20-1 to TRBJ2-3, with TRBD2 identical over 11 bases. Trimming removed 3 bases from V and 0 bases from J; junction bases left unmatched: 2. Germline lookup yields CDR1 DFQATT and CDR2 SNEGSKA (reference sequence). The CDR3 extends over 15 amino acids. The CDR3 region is CSASTSGGSTDTQYF. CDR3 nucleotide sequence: TGCAGTGCTAGCACTAGCGGGGGAAGCACAGATACGCAGTATTTT.

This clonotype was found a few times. CDR3 sequence (DNA): TGCAGTGCTACGGGAGCGGGCACAGATACGCAGTATTTT. Residues: CSATGAGTDTQYF. The rearrangement links TRBV20-1 to TRBJ2-3, with D maybe TRBD2 (6 bases). This CDR3 is built from 13 residues. The germline V gene encodes CDR1 DFQATT and CDR2 SNEGSKA (reference sequence). Trimming took off 4 bases at V and 1 base at J, with 9 bases between the two ends.

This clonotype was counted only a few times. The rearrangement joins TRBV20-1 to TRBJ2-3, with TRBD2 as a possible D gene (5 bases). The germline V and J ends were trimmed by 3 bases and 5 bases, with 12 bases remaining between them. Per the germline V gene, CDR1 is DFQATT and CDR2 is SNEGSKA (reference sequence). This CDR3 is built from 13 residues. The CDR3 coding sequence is TGCAGTGCTAGGGGCGGGCCGGGAGATACGCAGTATTTT. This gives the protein CSARGGPGDTQYF.